These T cell receptor beta chains were read from a single sample in a study of Ad26.COV2.S vaccination and SARS-CoV-2 variants. The data were produced by immunoSEQ multiplex PCR, yet TCRdb's version contains in-frame clones alone and is incomplete. This sample has about 390,000 clones, with around 85% found just once. This specimen was peripheral blood, taken in a trial of Ad26.COV2.S vaccine versus placebo. Every receptor here comes from a person between 18 and 65 years old who received the Ad26.COV2.S COVID-19 vaccine or a placebo. Each CDR3 is given with its conserved first and last residue. D genes are given only for firm matches. Clone sizes are given selectively: once, few, many, or a class where the clone is expanded.

once . TRBJ1-2 TRBV5-4 CASSLRNSYGGYTF TGTGCCAGCAGCCTGCGGAACAGCTACGGGGGCTACACCTTC
. TRBD2 TRBJ2-1 TRBV19 CASSKGLASNEQFF TGTGCCAGTAGTAAAGGACTAGCGTCCAATGAGCAGTTCTTC
. . TRBJ1-2 TRBV10-3 CAISSTGSYGYTF TGTGCCATCAGTAGTACGGGGAGCTATGGCTACACCTTC
. . TRBJ1-2 TRBV27 CASSLTPDRWRVYGYTF TGTGCCAGCAGCCTCACTCCCGACAGGTGGCGGGTGTATGGCTACACCTTC
. TRBD2 TRBJ2-3 TRBV24-1 CATSDFRASGGAVDTQYF TGTGCCACCAGTGATTTTCGGGCTAGCGGGGGGGCCGTAGATACGCAGTATTTT
. . TRBJ1-5 TRBV11-2 CASSPTGFQNQPQHF TGTGCCAGCAGCCCGACGGGGTTCCAGAATCAGCCCCAGCATTTT
. . TRBJ1-1 TRBV19 CASSIRVNTEAFF TGTGCCAGTAGTATCCGGGTGAACACTGAAGCTTTCTTT
once TRBD1 TRBJ2-2 TRBV18 CASSPGQGFTGELFF TGTGCCAGCTCACCTGGACAGGGCTTCACCGGGGAGCTGTTTTTT
. . TRBJ2-3 TRBV7-9 CASSWTGTDTQYF TGTGCCAGCAGCTGGACTGGCACAGATACGCAGTATTTT
. . TRBJ1-2 TRBV5-6 CASSLGAGQSGLTYGYTF TGTGCCAGCAGCTTGGGAGCTGGACAGTCAGGGCTTACCTATGGCTACACCTTC
. . TRBJ1-4 TRBV3-1/TRBV3-2 CASSLLGGRTEKLFF TGTGCCAGCAGCCTCCTTGGTGGAAGGACTGAAAAACTGTTTTTT
. . TRBJ2-2 TRBV19 CASSINGNTGELFF TGTGCCAGTAGTATCAACGGGAACACCGGGGAGCTGTTTTTT
. TRBD2 TRBJ2-2 TRBV7-8 CASSLGPGGSTTGELFF TGTGCCAGCAGCTTAGGGCCCGGGGGGAGTACGACCGGGGAGCTGTTTTTT
once . TRBJ1-6 TRBV25-1 CASSGRQNSPLHF TGTGCCAGCAGTGGGAGACAGAATTCACCCCTCCACTTT
. . TRBJ2-3 TRBV12-5 CASGLVTQGHTDTQYF TGTGCTAGTGGTTTGGTAACCCAGGGACACACAGATACGCAGTATTTT
. TRBD1 TRBJ1-2 TRBV7-2 CASSLGTGANYGYTF TGTGCCAGCAGCTTGGGGACAGGAGCTAACTATGGCTACACCTTC
. . TRBJ2-7 TRBV3-1/TRBV3-2 CASSQTRPREQYF TGTGCCAGCAGCCAAACGCGCCCCCGGGAGCAGTACTTC
. . TRBJ2-6 TRBV2 CASSEGMGVFSSGANVLTF TGTGCCAGCAGTGAAGGAATGGGGGTTTTTAGCTCTGGGGCCAACGTCCTGACTTTC
. . TRBJ1-5 TRBV10-3 CAISEVRGPQHF TGTGCCATCAGTGAAGTCCGGGGGCCCCAGCATTTT
. TRBD2 TRBJ2-1 TRBV6-4 CASSIFSGGADEQFF TGTGCCAGCAGTATCTTTAGCGGGGGGGCGGATGAGCAGTTCTTC
once . TRBJ1-1 TRBV29-1 CSVERENEAFF TGCAGCGTTGAAAGGGAGAATGAAGCTTTCTTT
. . TRBJ1-4 TRBV7-8 CASTQGRIWYEKLFF TGTGCCAGCACCCAGGGCAGGATTTGGTATGAAAAACTGTTTTTT
. TRBD1 TRBJ1-2 TRBV5-1 CASSSGQGSGGYTF TGCGCCAGCAGCTCAGGACAGGGGTCGGGTGGCTACACCTTC
. TRBD2 TRBJ2-3 TRBV9 CASSPRTSGGTDTQYF TGTGCCAGCAGCCCGCGGACTAGCGGGGGAACAGATACGCAGTATTTT
. . TRBJ2-2 TRBV27 CASSSNTGELFF TGTGCCAGCAGTTCCAACACCGGGGAGCTGTTTTTT
. . TRBJ1-1 TRBV10-1 CASTPGDGTEAFF TGCGCCAGCACCCCCGGGGATGGAACTGAAGCTTTCTTT
. . TRBJ1-2 TRBV5-1 CASSGTAGYTF TGCGCCAGCAGCGGCACTGCTGGCTACACCTTC
. . TRBJ1-1 TRBV6-5 CASSYSSTGNTEAFF TGTGCCAGCAGTTACTCATCGACAGGAAACACTGAAGCTTTCTTT
. TRBD1 TRBJ1-4 TRBV6-5 CASRDSEKLFF TGTGCCAGCCGGGACAGCGAAAAACTGTTTTTT
. TRBD2 TRBJ2-3 TRBV3-1/TRBV3-2 CASSQELAGGPADTQYF TGTGCCAGCAGCCAAGAACTAGCGGGGGGGCCGGCAGATACGCAGTATTTT
. . TRBJ1-6 TRBV2 CASNGDNSPLHF TGTGCCAGCAATGGTGATAATTCACCCCTCCACTTT
. . TRBJ2-5 TRBV11-2 CASSHLDGDGETQYF TGTGCCAGCAGTCATCTGGACGGGGACGGGGAGACCCAGTACTTC
. . TRBJ1-2 TRBV12-5 CASGLVRGLLYGYTF TGTGCTAGTGGTTTGGTACGTGGACTACTCTATGGCTACACCTTC
. TRBD1 TRBJ1-1 TRBV7-2 CASSPDREIMNTEAFF TGTGCCAGCAGCCCAGACAGGGAGATCATGAACACTGAAGCTTTCTTT
. . TRBJ2-1 TRBV5-4 CASSFFKTNEQFF TGTGCCAGCAGTTTTTTTAAGACCAATGAGCAGTTCTTC
few . TRBJ2-5 TRBV5-1 CASSLQETQYF TGCGCCAGCAGCTTGCAAGAGACCCAGTACTTC
. TRBD1 TRBJ1-5 TRBV19 CASSASTGVLRQPQHF TGTGCCAGTAGTGCCTCCACAGGGGTCCTCAGGCAGCCCCAGCATTTT
. . TRBJ1-1 TRBV6-5 CASSYSVRNTEAFF TGTGCCAGCAGTTACTCAGTAAGGAACACTGAAGCTTTCTTT
. TRBD1 TRBJ1-2 TRBV6-5 CASRADRVANYGYTF TGTGCCAGCAGGGCAGACAGGGTCGCTAACTATGGCTACACCTTC
. . TRBJ1-3 TRBV2 CASSVEGNSGNTIYF TGTGCCAGCAGTGTAGAGGGCAACTCTGGAAACACCATATATTTT
. . TRBJ2-7 TRBV5-1 CASSLESGDSYEQYF TGCGCCAGCAGCTTGGAATCTGGGGACTCCTACGAGCAGTACTTC
. . TRBJ2-7 TRBV10-3 CAISLGWINEQYF TGTGCCATCAGCCTGGGCTGGATAAACGAGCAGTACTTC
. . TRBJ1-4 TRBV4-1 CASSQTPTATNEKLFF TGCGCCAGCAGCCAAACCCCGACAGCAACTAATGAAAAACTGTTTTTT
. TRBD1 TRBJ2-1 TRBV2 CAGEAGTAGNEQFF TGTGCCGGCGAAGCCGGGACAGCCGGCAATGAGCAGTTCTTC
. . TRBJ1-6 TRBV18 CASSTTGPFNSPLHF TGTGCCAGCTCAACCACAGGGCCATTCAATTCACCCCTCCACTTT
. TRBD1 TRBJ2-1 TRBV7-9 CASSLYSRDRAYNEQFF TGTGCCAGCAGCTTATATAGCAGGGACAGGGCCTACAATGAGCAGTTCTTC
once . TRBJ1-1 TRBV5-4 CASSLFERTEAFF TGTGCCAGCAGCTTGTTCGAGAGGACTGAAGCTTTCTTT
. . TRBJ2-1 TRBV13 CASSMQIGKQFF TGTGCCAGCAGCATGCAAATTGGCAAGCAGTTCTTC
. . TRBJ2-3 TRBV7-9 CASSLESVPTDTQYF TGTGCCAGCAGCTTAGAGTCTGTTCCCACAGATACGCAGTATTTT
. . TRBJ1-6 TRBV14 CASSQMPGPSSYNSPLHF TGTGCCAGCAGCCAAATGCCGGGACCCAGCTCCTATAATTCACCCCTCCACTTT
. . TRBJ2-7 TRBV5-1 CASSLSAQAYEQYF TGCGCCAGCAGCTTGTCCGCGCAGGCCTACGAGCAGTACTTC
. . TRBJ2-1 TRBV2 CASSERTTYNEQFF TGTGCCAGCAGTGAAAGGACAACTTACAATGAGCAGTTCTTC
. . TRBJ2-7 TRBV6-5 CASSYSRSLYEQYF TGTGCCAGCAGTTACTCGCGCAGTTTATACGAGCAGTACTTC
. . TRBJ2-1 TRBV7-9 CASSTRGNEQFF TGTGCCAGCAGCACTCGTGGGAATGAGCAGTTCTTC
. . TRBJ1-6 TRBV30 CAWSGGANSPLHF TGTGCCTGGAGTGGGGGGGCCAATTCACCCCTCCACTTT